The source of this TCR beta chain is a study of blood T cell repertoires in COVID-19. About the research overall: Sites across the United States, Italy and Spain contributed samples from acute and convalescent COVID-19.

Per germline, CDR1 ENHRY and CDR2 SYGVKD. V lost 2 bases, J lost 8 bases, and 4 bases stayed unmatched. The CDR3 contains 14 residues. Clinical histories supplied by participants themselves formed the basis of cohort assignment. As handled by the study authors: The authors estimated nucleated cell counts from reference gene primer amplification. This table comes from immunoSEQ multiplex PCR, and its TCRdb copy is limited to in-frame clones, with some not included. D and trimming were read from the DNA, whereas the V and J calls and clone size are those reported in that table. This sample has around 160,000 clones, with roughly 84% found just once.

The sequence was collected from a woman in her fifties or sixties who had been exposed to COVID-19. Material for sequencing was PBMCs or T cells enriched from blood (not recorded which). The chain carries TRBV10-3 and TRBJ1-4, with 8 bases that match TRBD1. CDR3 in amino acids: CAISERTGHEKLFF. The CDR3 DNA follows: TGTGCCATCAGTGAGAGGACAGGGCACGAAAAACTGTTTTTT.